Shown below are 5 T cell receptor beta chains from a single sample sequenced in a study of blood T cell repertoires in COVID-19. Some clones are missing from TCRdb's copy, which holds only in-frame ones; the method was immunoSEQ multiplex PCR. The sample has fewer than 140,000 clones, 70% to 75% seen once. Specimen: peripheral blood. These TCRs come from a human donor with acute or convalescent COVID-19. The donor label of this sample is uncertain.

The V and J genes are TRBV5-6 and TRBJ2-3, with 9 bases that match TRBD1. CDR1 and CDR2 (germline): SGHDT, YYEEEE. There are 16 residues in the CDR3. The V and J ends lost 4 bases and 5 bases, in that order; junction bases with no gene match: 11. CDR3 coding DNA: TGTGCCAGCAGCAACACAGGGGGCGAGATGAAAGATACGCAGTATTTT. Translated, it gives CASSNTGGEMKDTQYF.

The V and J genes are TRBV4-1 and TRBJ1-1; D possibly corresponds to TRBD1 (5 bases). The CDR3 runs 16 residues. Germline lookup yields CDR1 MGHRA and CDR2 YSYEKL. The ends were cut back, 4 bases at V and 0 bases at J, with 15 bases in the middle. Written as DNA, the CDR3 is TGCGCCAGCAGCCCCCGCTGGGGCACTATGAACACTGAAGCTTTCTTT. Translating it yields CASSPRWGTMNTEAFF.

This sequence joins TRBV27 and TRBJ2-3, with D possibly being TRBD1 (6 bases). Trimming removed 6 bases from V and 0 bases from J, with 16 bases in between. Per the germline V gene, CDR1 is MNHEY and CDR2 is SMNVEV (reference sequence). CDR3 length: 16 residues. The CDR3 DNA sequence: TGTGCCAGCAGGTCTTCACAGGGTGGGAGCACAGATACGCAGTATTTT. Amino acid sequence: CASRSSQGGSTDTQYF.

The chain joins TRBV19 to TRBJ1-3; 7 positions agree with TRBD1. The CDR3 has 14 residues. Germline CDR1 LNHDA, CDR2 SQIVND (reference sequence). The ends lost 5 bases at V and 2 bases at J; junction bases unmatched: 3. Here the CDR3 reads CASSDRVAGNTIYF. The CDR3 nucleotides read TGTGCCAGTAGTGACAGGGTCGCTGGAAACACCATATATTTT.

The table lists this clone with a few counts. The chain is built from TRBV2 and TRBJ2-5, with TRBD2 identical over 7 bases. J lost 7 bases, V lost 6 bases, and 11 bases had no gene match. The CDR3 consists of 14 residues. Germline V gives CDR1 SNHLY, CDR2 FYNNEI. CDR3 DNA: TGTGCCAGCAGGTGGGGGGGGGACCGGTCGACCCAGTACTTC. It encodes CASRWGGDRSTQYF. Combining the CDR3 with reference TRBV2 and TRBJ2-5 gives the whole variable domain EPEVTQTPSHQVTQMGQEVILRCVPISNHLYFYWYRQILGQKVEFLVSFYNNEISEKSEIFDDQFSVERPDGSNFTLKIRSTKLEDSAMYFCASRWGGDRSTQYFGPGTRLLVL.